A selection of T cell receptor beta chains follows, all from one sample in a study of tumor T cells in aggressive B-cell lymphoma. Sequencing used immunoSEQ multiplex PCR; TCRdb keeps in-frame clones, though not all of them. The sample shows around 3,200 clones, roughly 92% of them seen only once. The sequencing input was tumor tissue. Receptor source: an adult with diffuse large B cell lymphoma. Each CDR3 is given with its conserved first and last residue. The order of the fields is CDR3 protein, CDR3 DNA, clone size, D gene, V gene, J gene. D genes are given only for firm matches. Not every row has a clone size; where given, it reads once, few, many or a size class.

CASSLYGNRDQPQHF,TGTGCCAGCAGTTTATACGGTAACCGGGATCAGCCCCAGCATTTT,.,.,TRBV28,TRBJ1-5
CASWTGLGQQFF,TGTGCCAGTTGGACAGGGTTAGGTCAGCAGTTCTTC,.,TRBD1,TRBV19,TRBJ2-1
CASSQRTGITGELFF,TGTGCCAGCAGCCAACGGACAGGGATCACCGGGGAGCTGTTTTTT,.,TRBD1,TRBV16,TRBJ2-2
CASRTGGGSYEQYF,TGTGCCAGCAGAACAGGGGGGGGCTCCTACGAGCAGTACTTC,.,.,TRBV28,TRBJ2-7
CASSLGPFGYSNQPQHF,TGTGCCAGCAGCTTGGGGCCATTCGGGTATAGCAATCAGCCCCAGCATTTT,once,.,TRBV5-6,TRBJ1-5
CASSFPQAQETQYF,TGTGCCAGCAGCTTCCCCCAAGCACAAGAGACCCAGTACTTC,.,.,TRBV5-6,TRBJ2-5
CASSPGQGYNEQFF,TGTGCCAGCAGCCCGGGACAGGGATACAATGAGCAGTTCTTC,.,TRBD1,TRBV7-9,TRBJ2-1
CASSVGQAKNIQYF,TGTGCCAGCAGCGTAGGACAGGCCAAAAACATTCAGTACTTC,.,.,TRBV9,TRBJ2-4
CASSLMGGTEAFF,TGTGCCAGCAGCTTAATGGGGGGCACTGAAGCTTTCTTT,.,.,TRBV7-3,TRBJ1-1
CASLRRGQGTDTQYF,TGTGCCAGCTTACGGAGGGGACAGGGTACAGATACGCAGTATTTT,.,TRBD1,TRBV18,TRBJ2-3
CARAFGLAGKNEQFF,TGTGCCAGAGCATTTGGACTAGCGGGAAAAAATGAGCAGTTCTTC,.,TRBD2,TRBV9,TRBJ2-1
CASSSNSGGETQYF,TGTGCCAGCAGCTCCAATAGCGGGGGAGAGACCCAGTACTTC,.,TRBD2,TRBV11-1,TRBJ2-5
CASSYSGEDISVYF,TGTGCCAGCAGTTACTCCGGGGAGGACATTTCCGTATACTTC,.,.,TRBV6-5,TRBJ2-7
CASSSLEGENTEAFF,TGTGCCAGTAGCTCCCTAGAGGGCGAGAACACTGAAGCTTTCTTT,.,.,TRBV19,TRBJ1-1
CASNPGVTGELFF,TGTGCCAGCAATCCAGGGGTCACCGGGGAGCTGTTTTTT,.,.,TRBV18,TRBJ2-2
CASSPARWSADPYEQYF,TGTGCCAGCAGCCCCGCCCGGTGGAGTGCCGACCCCTACGAGCAGTACTTC,.,.,TRBV7-9,TRBJ2-7
CASSPQVGYEQYF,TGTGCCAGCAGCCCCCAGGTGGGCTACGAGCAGTACTTC,.,.,TRBV11-3,TRBJ2-7
CASSFRGGGNTEAFF,TGTGCCAGCAGTTTCAGGGGAGGGGGGAACACTGAAGCTTTCTTT,once,.,TRBV28,TRBJ1-1
CASSPHGQVFTDTQYF,TGTGCCAGCAGCCCACACGGACAGGTTTTCACAGATACGCAGTATTTT,.,TRBD1,TRBV5-4,TRBJ2-3
CASSLGQGMDTQYF,TGTGCCAGCAGCCTGGGACAGGGGATGGATACGCAGTATTTT,few,TRBD1,TRBV5-4,TRBJ2-3
CASSVGALTGELFF,TGTGCCAGCAGCGTGGGGGCGCTCACTGGGGAGCTGTTTTTT,.,.,TRBV9,TRBJ2-2
CASSPADPYEQYF,TGTGCCAGCAGCCCTGCGGATCCGTACGAGCAGTACTTC,once,.,TRBV6-6,TRBJ2-7
CASTQSPGSGMYEQYF,TGTGCCAGCACCCAATCACCGGGCTCGGGAATGTACGAGCAGTACTTC,.,.,TRBV28,TRBJ2-7
CASSVGGRGEKLFF,TGTGCCAGCAGCGTAGGGGGCAGGGGGGAAAAACTGTTTTTT,.,TRBD1,TRBV9,TRBJ1-4
CASSQVPGHQTGELFF,TGCGCCAGCAGCCAAGTGCCGGGACATCAGACCGGGGAGCTGTTTTTT,.,.,TRBV4-3,TRBJ2-2
CASSPTSGGATGELFF,TGTGCCAGCAGCCCTACTAGCGGGGGGGCCACCGGGGAGCTGTTTTTT,.,TRBD2,TRBV5-4,TRBJ2-2
CASSQPGADTEAFF,TGTGCCAGCAGCCAACCGGGTGCCGACACTGAAGCTTTCTTT,.,.,TRBV4-2,TRBJ1-1
CSVDDVRVTQYF,TGCAGCGTTGATGATGTCCGAGTGACCCAGTACTTC,.,.,TRBV29-1,TRBJ2-5
CASSVDPSGYNEQFF,TGTGCCAGCAGCGTAGATCCTAGCGGCTACAATGAGCAGTTCTTC,few,TRBD2,TRBV9,TRBJ2-1
CASSLGASLNEKLFF,TGCGCCAGCAGCCTAGGGGCCTCCCTAAATGAAAAACTGTTTTTT,.,.,TRBV5-1,TRBJ1-4
CASSSRVGGGYGYTF,TGTGCCAGCAGCAGCAGGGTAGGGGGTGGCTATGGCTACACCTTC,.,.,TRBV7-2,TRBJ1-2
CASSYSPSGRGEQYF,TGTGCCAGCAGTTACTCGCCTAGCGGGAGGGGAGAGCAGTACTTC,.,TRBD2,TRBV6-6,TRBJ2-7